This TCR beta chain was sequenced during a study of neurological immune-mediated disorders. The table lists this clonotype with many counts. Its antigen is currently unknown. CD4+ or CD8+ T cells at a count of 800,000 to 1,000,000 served as input for the sorted libraries. V shed 10 bases and J shed 2 bases, with 11 bases lying between them. CDR1 and CDR2 from the germline V gene are MNHNS and SASEGT. The CDR3 is 12 residues long. From 15-18 subjects, every sequencing run obtained over 200 million TCR-beta sequences. TCRdb reprocessed the 5' RACE reads with MiXCR, giving one entry per CDR3 protein. The sample includes approximately 30,000 distinct CDR3 sequences, about 4% seen only once; the top ten take roughly 25%. The study's findings and limits: CDR3 amino acid sequences found in expanded clones were never shared across subjects, suggesting private repertoires in all groups.

This clonotype was obtained from a woman in her forties in good health. The sample comprised CD4+ T cells from blood. The rearrangement uses TRBV6-1 and TRBJ1-2; D is perhaps TRBD1 (5 bases). The CDR3 DNA is TGTGCCATTAGCACAGGCAACTATGGCTACACCTTC. This gives the protein CAISTGNYGYTF.